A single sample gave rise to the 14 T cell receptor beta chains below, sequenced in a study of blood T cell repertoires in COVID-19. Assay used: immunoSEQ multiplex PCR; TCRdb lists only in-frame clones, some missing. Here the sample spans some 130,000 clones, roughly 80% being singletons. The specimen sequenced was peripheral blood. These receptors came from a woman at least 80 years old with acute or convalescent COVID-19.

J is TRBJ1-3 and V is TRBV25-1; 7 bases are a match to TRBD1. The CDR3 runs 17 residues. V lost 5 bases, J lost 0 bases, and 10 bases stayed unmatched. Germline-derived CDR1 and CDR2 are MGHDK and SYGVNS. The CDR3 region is CASSSNRGRDSGNTIYF. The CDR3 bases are TGTGCCAGCAGTTCCAACAGGGGAAGGGACTCTGGAAACACCATATATTTT. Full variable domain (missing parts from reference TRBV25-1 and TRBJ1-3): EADIYQTPRYLVIGTGKKITLECSQTMGHDKMYWYQQDPGMELHLIHYSYGVNSTEKGDLSSESTVSRIRTEHFPLTLESARPSHTSQYLCASSSNRGRDSGNTIYFGEGSWLTVV.

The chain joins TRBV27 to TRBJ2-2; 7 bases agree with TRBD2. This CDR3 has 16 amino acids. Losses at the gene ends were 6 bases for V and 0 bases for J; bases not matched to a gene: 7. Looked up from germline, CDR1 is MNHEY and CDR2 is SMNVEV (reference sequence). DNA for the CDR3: TGTGCCAGCAGAGCTAGCGGCGGTACGAACACCGGGGAGCTGTTTTTT. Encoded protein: CASRASGGTNTGELFF.

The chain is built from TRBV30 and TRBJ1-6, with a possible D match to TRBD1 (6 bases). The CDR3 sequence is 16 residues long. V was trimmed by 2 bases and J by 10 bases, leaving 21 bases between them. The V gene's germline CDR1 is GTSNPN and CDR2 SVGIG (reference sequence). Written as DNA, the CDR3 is TGTGCCTGGAGTTTCCCGGACAGTCTCCTTAGGTCACCCCTCCACTTT. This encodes CAWSFPDSLLRSPLHF.

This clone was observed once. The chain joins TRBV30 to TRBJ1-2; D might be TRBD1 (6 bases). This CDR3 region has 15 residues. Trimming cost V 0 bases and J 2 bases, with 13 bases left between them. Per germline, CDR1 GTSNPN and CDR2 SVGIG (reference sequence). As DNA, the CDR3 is TGTGCCTGGAGTGTACCCGGGACACCCAACTATGGCTACACCTTC. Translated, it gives CAWSVPGTPNYGYTF.

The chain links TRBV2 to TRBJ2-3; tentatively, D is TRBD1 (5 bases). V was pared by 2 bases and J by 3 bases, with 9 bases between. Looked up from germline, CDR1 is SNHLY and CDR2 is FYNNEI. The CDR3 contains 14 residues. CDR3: CASSERGTTDTQYF. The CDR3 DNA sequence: TGTGCCAGCAGTGAAAGGGGAACGACAGATACGCAGTATTTT.

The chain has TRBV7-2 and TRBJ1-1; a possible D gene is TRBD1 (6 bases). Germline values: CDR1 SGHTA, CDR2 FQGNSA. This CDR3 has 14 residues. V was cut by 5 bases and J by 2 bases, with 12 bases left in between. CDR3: CASSTQGRNTEAFF. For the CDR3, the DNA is TGTGCCAGCAGCACCCAGGGGCGTAACACTGAAGCTTTCTTT. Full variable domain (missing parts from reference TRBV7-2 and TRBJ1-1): GAGVSQSPSNKVTEKGKDVELRCDPISGHTALYWYRQSLGQGLEFLIYFQGNSAPDKSGLPSDRFSAERTGGSVSTLTIQRTQQEDSAVYLCASSTQGRNTEAFFGQGTRLTVV.

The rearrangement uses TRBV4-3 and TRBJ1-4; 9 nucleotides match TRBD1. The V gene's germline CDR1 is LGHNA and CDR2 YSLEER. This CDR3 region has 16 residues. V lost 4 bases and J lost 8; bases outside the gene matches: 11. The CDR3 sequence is CASSLIGQGRGEKLFF. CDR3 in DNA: TGCGCCAGCAGCCTAATCGGACAGGGGAGAGGCGAAAAACTGTTTTTT.

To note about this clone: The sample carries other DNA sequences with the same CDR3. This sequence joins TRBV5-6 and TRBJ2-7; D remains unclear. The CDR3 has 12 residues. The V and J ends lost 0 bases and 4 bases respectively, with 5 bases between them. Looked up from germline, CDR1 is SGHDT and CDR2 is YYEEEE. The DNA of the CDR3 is TGTGCCAGCAGCTTGGGAGGTTACGAGCAGTACTTC. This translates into CASSLGGYEQYF.

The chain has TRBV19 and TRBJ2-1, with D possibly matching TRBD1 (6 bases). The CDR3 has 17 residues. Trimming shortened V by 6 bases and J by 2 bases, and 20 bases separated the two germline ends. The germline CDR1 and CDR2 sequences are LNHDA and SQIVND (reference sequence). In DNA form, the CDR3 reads TGTGCCAGTAGGAAGCGGAATAGGGGGACCACCTACAATGAGCAGTTCTTC. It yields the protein CASRKRNRGTTYNEQFF. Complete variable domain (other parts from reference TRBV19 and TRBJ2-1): DGGITQSPKYLFRKEGQNVTLSCEQNLNHDAMYWYRQDPGQGLRLIYYSQIVNDFQKGDIAEGYSVSREKKESFPLTVTSAQKNPTAFYLCASRKRNRGTTYNEQFFGPGTRLTVL.

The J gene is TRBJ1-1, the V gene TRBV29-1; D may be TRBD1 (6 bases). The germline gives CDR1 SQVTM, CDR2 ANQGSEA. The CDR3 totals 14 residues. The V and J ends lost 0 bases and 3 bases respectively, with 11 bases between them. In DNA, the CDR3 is TGCAGCGTTGAAGATCGCAGGGGAGACACTGAAGCTTTCTTT. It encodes CSVEDRRGDTEAFF.

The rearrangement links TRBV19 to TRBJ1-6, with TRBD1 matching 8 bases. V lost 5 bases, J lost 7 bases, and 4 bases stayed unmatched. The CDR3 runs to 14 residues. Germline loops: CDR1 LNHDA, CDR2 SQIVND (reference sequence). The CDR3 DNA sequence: TGTGCCAGTAGTGTTACAGGGGGAAATTCACCCCTCCACTTT. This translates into CASSVTGGNSPLHF.

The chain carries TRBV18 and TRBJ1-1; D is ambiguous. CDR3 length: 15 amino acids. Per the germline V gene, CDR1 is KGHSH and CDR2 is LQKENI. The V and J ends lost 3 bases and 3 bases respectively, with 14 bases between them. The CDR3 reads CASSPGGVPDTEAFF. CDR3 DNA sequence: TGTGCCAGCTCACCGGGAGGAGTTCCGGACACTGAAGCTTTCTTT.

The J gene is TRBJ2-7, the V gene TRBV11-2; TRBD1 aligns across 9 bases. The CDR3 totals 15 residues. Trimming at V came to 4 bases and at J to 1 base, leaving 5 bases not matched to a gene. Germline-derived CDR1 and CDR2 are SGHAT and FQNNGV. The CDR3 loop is CASSSPGTGSYEQYF. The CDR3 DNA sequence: TGTGCCAGCAGCTCCCCCGGGACAGGGTCCTACGAGCAGTACTTC.

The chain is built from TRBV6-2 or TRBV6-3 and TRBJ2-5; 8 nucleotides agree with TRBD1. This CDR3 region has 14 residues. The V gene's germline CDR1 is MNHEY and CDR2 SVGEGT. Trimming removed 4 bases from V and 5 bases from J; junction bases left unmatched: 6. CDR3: CASSLGQARETQYF. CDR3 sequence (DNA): TGTGCCAGCAGTTTGGGACAGGCCCGGGAGACCCAGTACTTC.